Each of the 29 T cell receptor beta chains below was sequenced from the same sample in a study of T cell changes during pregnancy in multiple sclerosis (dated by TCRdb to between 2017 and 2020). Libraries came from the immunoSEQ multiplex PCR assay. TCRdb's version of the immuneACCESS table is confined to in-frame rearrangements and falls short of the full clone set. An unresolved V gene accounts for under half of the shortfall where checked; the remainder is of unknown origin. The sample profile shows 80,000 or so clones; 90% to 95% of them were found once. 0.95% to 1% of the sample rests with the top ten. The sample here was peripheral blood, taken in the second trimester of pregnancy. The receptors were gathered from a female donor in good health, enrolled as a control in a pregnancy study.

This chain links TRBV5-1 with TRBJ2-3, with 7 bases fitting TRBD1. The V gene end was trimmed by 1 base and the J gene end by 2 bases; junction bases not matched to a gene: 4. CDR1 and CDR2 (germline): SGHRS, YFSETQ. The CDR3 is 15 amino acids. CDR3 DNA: TGCGCCAGCAGCTTGTATACAGGGGTCACAGATACGCAGTATTTT. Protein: CASSLYTGVTDTQYF.

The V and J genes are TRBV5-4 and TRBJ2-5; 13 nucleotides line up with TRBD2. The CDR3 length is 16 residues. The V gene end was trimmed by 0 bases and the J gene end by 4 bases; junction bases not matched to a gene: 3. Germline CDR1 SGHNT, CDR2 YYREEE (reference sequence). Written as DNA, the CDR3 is TGTGCCAGCAGCTTGGGGGGACTAGCGGGAACAGAGACCCAGTACTTC. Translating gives CASSLGGLAGTETQYF.

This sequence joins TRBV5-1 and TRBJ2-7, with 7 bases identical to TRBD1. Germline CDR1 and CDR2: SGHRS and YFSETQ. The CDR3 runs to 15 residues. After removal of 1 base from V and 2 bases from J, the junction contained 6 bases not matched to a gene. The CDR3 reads CASSLMGQQTYEQYF. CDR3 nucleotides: TGCGCCAGCAGCTTGATGGGACAGCAGACCTACGAGCAGTACTTC.

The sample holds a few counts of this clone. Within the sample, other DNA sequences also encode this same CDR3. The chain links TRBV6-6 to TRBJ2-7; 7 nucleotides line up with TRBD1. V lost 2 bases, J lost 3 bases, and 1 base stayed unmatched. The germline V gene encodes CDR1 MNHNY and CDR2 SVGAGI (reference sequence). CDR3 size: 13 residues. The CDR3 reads CASSYRDSYEQYF. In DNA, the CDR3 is TGTGCCAGCAGTTACCGGGACAGCTACGAGCAGTACTTC.

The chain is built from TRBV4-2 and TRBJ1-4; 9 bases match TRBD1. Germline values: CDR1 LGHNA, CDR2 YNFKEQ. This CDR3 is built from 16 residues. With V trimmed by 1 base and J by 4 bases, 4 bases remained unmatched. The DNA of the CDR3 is TGTGCCAGCAGCCAAGGACAGGGGGGAATTAATGAAAAACTGTTTTTT. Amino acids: CASSQGQGGINEKLFF.

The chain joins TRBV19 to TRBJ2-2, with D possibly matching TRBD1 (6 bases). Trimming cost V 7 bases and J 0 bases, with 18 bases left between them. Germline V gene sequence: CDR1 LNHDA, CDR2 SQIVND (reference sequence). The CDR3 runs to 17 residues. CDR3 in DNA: TGTGCCAGTAAACCCGGACGGACAGCCTCGAACACCGGGGAGCTGTTTTTT. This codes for CASKPGRTASNTGELFF.

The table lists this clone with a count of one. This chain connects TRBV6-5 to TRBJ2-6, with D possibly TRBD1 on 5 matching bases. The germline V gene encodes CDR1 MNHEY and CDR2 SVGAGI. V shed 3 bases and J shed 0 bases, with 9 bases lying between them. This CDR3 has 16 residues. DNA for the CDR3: TGTGCCAGCAGTTATGACAGCTACTCTGGGGCCAACGTCCTGACTTTC. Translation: CASSYDSYSGANVLTF.

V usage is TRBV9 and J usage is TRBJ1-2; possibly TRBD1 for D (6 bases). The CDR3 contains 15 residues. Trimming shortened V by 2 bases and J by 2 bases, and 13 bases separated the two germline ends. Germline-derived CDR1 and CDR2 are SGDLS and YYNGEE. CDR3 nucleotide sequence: TGTGCCAGCAGCGTTGACCTTGGACAGAACTATGGCTACACCTTC. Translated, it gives CASSVDLGQNYGYTF.

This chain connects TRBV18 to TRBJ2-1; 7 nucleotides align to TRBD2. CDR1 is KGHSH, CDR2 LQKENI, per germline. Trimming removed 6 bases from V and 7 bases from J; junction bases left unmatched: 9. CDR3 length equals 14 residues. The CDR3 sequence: CASSHERLANEQFF. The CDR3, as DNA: TGTGCCAGCTCGCATGAAAGACTAGCAAATGAGCAGTTCTTC.

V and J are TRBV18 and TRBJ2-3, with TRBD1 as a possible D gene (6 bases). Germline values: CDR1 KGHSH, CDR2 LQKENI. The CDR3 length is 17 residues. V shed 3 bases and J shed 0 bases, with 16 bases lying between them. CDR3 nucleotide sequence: TGTGCCAGCTCACCGAATACAGGGCGAGATAGCACAGATACGCAGTATTTT. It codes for CASSPNTGRDSTDTQYF.

CDR3: CASSSSGRNEQYF. CDR3 bases: TGTGCCAGCAGCTCTAGCGGGAGAAACGAGCAGTACTTC. This rearrangement joins TRBV7-9 to TRBJ2-7, with 10 bases that match TRBD2. V dropped 4 bases and J dropped 5; count of bases not matched to a gene: 2. In germline, CDR1 is SEHNR, CDR2 FQNEAQ (reference sequence). The CDR3 is 13 residues long.

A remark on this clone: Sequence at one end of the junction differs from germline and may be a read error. CDR3 residues: CASSEGLEPYYEQYF. The CDR3 nucleotides read TGTGCCAGCAGCGAAGGATTGGAGCCATACTACGAGCAGTACTTC. V gene TRBV2 combines with J gene TRBJ2-7, with no clear D. Germline V gene data show CDR1 as SNHLY and CDR2 as FYNNEI. There are 15 residues in the CDR3. Full variable domain (rest looked up from reference TRBV2 and TRBJ2-7): EPEVTQTPSHQVTQMGQEVILRCVPISNHLYFYWYRQILGQKVEFLVSFYNNEISEKSEIFDDQFSVERPDGSNFTLKIRSTKLEDSAMYFCASSEGLEPYYEQYFGPGTRLTVT.

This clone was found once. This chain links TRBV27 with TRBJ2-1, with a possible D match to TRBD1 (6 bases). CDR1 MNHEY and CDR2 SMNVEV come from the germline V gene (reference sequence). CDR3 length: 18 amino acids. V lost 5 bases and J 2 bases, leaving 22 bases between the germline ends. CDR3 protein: CASSLTNRVIVPYNEQFF. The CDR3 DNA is TGTGCCAGCAGTCTAACAAACAGGGTCATAGTCCCCTACAATGAGCAGTTCTTC.

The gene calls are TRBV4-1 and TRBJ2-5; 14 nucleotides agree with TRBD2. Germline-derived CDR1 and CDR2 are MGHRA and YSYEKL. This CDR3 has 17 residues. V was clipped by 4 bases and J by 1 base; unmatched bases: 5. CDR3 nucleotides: TGCGCCAGCAGCCCGGGACTAGCGGGAGTAATCCAAGAGACCCAGTACTTC. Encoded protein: CASSPGLAGVIQETQYF.

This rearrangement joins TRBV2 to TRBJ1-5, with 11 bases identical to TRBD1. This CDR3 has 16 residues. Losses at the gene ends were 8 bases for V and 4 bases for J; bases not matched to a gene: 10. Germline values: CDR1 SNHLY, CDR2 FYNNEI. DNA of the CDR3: TGTGCCAGCGGTGCACGGGGGACAGGGGGAAATCAGCCCCAGCATTTT. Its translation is CASGARGTGGNQPQHF.

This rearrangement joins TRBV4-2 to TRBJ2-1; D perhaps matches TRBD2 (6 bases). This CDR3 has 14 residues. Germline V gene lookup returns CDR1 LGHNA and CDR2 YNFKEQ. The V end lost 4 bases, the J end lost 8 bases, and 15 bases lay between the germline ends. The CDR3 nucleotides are TGTGCCAGCAGCCCAGGGCTAGCGTCGGATGAGCAGTTCTTC. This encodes CASSPGLASDEQFF.

The CDR3 nucleotides read TGCAGCGTTAATGGTGAAGAGGACAATGAGCAGTTCTTC. Translating gives CSVNGEEDNEQFF. This chain uses TRBV29-1 with TRBJ2-1; D not resolved. The germline V gene encodes CDR1 SQVTM and CDR2 ANQGSEA. Deletions cut 5 bases from V and 5 bases from J, with 13 bases between. There are 13 residues in the CDR3.

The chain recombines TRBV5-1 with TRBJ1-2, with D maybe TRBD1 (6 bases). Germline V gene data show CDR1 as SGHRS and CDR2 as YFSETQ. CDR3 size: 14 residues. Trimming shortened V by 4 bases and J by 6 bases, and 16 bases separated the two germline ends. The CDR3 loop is CASSTPYSGDGYTF. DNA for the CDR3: TGCGCCAGCAGCACCCCTTATTCAGGGGATGGCTACACCTTC.

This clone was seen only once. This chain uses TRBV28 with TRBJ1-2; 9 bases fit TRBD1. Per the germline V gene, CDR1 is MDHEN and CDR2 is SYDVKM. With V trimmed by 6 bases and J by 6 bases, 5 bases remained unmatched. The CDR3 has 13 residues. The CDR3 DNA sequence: TGTGCCAGCAGGGCACAGGGGGCCGATGGCTACACCTTC. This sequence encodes CASRAQGADGYTF.

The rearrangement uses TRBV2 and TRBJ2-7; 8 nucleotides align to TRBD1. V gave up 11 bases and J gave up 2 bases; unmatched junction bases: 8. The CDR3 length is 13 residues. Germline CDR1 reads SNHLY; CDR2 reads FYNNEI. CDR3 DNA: TGTGCCGGACGGACAGGGTTGACCTACGAGCAGTACTTC. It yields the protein CAGRTGLTYEQYF.

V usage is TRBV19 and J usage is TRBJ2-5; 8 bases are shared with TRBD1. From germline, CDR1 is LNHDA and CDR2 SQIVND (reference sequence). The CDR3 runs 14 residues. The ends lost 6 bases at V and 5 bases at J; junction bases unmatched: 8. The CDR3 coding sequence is TGTGCCAGTAGCCTTGGACAGGGTACCGAGACCCAGTACTTC. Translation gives CASSLGQGTETQYF. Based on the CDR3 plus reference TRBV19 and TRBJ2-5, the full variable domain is DGGITQSPKYLFRKEGQNVTLSCEQNLNHDAMYWYRQDPGQGLRLIYYSQIVNDFQKGDIAEGYSVSREKKESFPLTVTSAQKNPTAFYLCASSLGQGTETQYFGPGTRLLVL.

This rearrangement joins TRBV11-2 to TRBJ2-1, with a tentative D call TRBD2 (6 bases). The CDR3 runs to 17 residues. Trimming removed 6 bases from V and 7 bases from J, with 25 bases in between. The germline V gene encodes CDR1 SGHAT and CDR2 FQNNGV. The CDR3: CASRVSLGRNFGNEQFF. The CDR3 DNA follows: TGTGCCAGCAGGGTTTCGTTGGGGAGGAATTTCGGGAATGAGCAGTTCTTC.

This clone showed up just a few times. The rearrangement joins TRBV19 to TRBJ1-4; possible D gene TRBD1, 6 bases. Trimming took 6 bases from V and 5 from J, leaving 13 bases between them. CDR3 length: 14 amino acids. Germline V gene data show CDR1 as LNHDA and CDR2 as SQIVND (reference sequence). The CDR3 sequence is CASRPRTENEKLFF. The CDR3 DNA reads TGTGCCAGTAGGCCGCGGACAGAGAATGAAAAACTGTTTTTT.

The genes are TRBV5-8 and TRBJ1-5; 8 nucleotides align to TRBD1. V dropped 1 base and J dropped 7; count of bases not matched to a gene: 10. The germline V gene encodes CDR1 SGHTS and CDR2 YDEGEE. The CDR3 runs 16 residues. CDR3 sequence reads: CASSLLYGTGSQPQHF. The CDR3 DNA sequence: TGTGCCAGCAGCTTGTTGTACGGGACAGGCTCCCAGCCCCAGCATTTT. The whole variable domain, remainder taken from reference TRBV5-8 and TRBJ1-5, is EAGVTQSPTHLIKTRGQQATLRCSPISGHTSVYWYQQALGLGLQFLLWYDEGEERNRGNFPPRFSGRQFPNYSSELNVNALELEDSALYLCASSLLYGTGSQPQHFGDGTRLSIL.

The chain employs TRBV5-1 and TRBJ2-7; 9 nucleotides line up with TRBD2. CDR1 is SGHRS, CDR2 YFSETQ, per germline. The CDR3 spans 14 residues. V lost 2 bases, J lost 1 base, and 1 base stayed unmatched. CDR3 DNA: TGCGCCAGCAGCTTCACTAGCGGGTCCTACGAGCAGTACTTC. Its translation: CASSFTSGSYEQYF. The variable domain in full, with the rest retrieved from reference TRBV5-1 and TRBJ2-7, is KAGVTQTPRYLIKTRGQQVTLSCSPISGHRSVSWYQQTPGQGLQFLFEYFSETQRNKGNFPGRFSGRQFSNSRSEMNVSTLELGDSALYLCASSFTSGSYEQYFGPGTRLTVT.

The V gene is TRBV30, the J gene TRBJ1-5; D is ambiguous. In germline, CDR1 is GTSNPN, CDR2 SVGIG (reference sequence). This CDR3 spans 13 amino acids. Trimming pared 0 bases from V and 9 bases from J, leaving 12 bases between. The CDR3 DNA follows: TGTGCCTGGAGTGTAGTCGCCCGGGGGCCCCAGCATTTT. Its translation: CAWSVVARGPQHF.

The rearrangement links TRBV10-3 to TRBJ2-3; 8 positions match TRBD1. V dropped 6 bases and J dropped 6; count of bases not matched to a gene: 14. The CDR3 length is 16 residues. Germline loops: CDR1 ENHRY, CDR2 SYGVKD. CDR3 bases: TGTGCCATCAGGGGGGACAGGTCCTCCCCTTGGGATACGCAGTATTTT. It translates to CAIRGDRSSPWDTQYF.

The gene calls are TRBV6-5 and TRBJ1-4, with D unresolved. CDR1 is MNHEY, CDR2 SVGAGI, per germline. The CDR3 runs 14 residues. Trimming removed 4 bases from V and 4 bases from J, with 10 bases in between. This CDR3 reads CASSFRYGNEKLFF. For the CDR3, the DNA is TGTGCCAGCAGTTTTCGGTATGGTAATGAAAAACTGTTTTTT.

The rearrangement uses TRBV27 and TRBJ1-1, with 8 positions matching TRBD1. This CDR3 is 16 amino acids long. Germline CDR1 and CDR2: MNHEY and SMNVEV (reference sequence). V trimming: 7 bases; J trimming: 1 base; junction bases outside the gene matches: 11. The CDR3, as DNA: TGTGCCAGCAACTGGGGGCAGGGGGCGCCGAACACTGAAGCTTTCTTT. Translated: CASNWGQGAPNTEAFF.